A single T cell receptor (beta chain) is shown here with its context. This clone is a singleton in its sample. Its recognized antigen is unknown. No per-base quality is available; no much larger clone lies one base away. This entry comes from a study of pediatric ulcerative colitis (dated by TCRdb to about 2019). The study in broad terms: From eight or nine newly diagnosed, treatment-naive pediatric ulcerative colitis patients and a few non-IBD control children, paired blood and rectal samples were collected.

During colonoscopy, one to two pinch biopsies were obtained from the rectum for research. The control children had a colonoscopy because IBD was suspected, showed normal endoscopy both macroscopically and histologically, and did not receive an IBD diagnosis during the next year. Before DNA isolation, rectal biopsies were subjected to proteinase K digestion. The Wizard kit (Promega) was used to extract genomic DNA from blood and intestinal samples. The investigation overall reported the following: Repertoires were derived from total lymphocyte DNA, so rare subsets such as regulatory T cells may have patterns not reflected. Autologous blood-rectal clonal overlap was significantly higher in ulcerative colitis patients than in controls, suggesting increased T cell trafficking to inflamed tissue. Features of the rectal repertoire distinguished controls, mild-moderate colitis patients and acute severe colitis patients, and in acute severe colitis, rectal diversity was reduced because of clonal expansions. T cells from blood may have been included in the rectal pinch biopsies, particularly in patients with overt colitis. For technical reasons, substantially fewer templates were yielded by the blood samples of two patients, and these blood samples were excluded from blood-rectal overlap analysis. With only a handful of individuals, the healthy control group was small. Two rectal CDR3 clonotypes were found in every ulcerative colitis patient but in no control.

Rearranged CDR3 beta regions were amplified from genomic DNA with multiplex V and J primers using the immunoSEQ TRB Survey service. To keep depth equal across samples, survey-level sequencing depth of up to 500,000 reads per sample was applied. The libraries were purified, combined into pools and sequenced with Illumina technology. Turning to the authors' computational methods: Productive clonality, sample overlap, pairwise scatters, CDR3 beta length, V/D/J gene usage and productiveness were assessed with immunoSEQ online tools. Calculated diversity was the number of unique rearrangements divided by total templates times 100; Shannon and Simpson indices were also computed. Z-score normalized data were analyzed by principal component analysis with the R prcomp function and the ggbiplot package. Morisita's index was used to quantify the clonal overlap between blood and rectum within each subject. TCRdb took over this immuneACCESS table, retaining in-frame rearrangements with V and J assigned. Such tables are incomplete; in checked studies, under half of the missing clones stem from an unresolved V gene, and the remainder is unexplained. For V, J and clone size, that table is used; D and trimming come from the DNA. This sample is represented by about 11,000 clones; 80% to 90% of them were singletons. 3% to 5% of the sample is taken by the ten largest.

The cysteine opens and the phenylalanine closes a CDR3 of 19 amino acids. The retained sequence is limited to the CDR3, 57 bases, with the frame set at the first base. Here V drops 0 bases and J drops 2 bases, and the junction holds 12 bases not matched to any gene. Sequences LGHNA (CDR1) and YNFKEQ (CDR2) are obtained from the germline V gene. Sequences were obtained from gut tissue. The receptor was derived from a girl between 5 and 17 years old who was a control in a study of pediatric ulcerative colitis. This sequence uses TRBV4-2 and TRBJ2-3; 9 junctional bases match TRBD2. The CDR3 corresponds to CASSQDRRLAAALTDTQYF. The bases read TGTGCCAGCAGCCAAGATCGTAGACTAGCGGCGGCGCTCACAGATACGCAGTATTTT.